Listed here are 14 T cell receptor beta chains from one sample, sequenced in a study of early T cells in non-severe SARS-CoV-2 infection. TCRdb used MiXCR to reprocess the 5' RACE reads, holding one entry per CDR3 protein. The sample comprises some 62,000 distinct CDR3 sequences, less than 10% of which are singletons, and over 0.95% rests with the top ten. The source material was whole blood. The receptors derive from an adult who was a healthcare worker with PCR-confirmed SARS-CoV-2 infection or an uninfected control (not recorded which).

This clonotype has at least ten counts. This chain uses TRBV7-2 with TRBJ1-1; no reliable D call. The CDR3 loop spans 13 amino acids. Germline V lookup: CDR1 SGHTA, CDR2 FQGNSA. The ends were cut back, 5 bases at V and 0 bases at J, with 7 bases in the middle. The CDR3 sequence is CASSPRMNTEAFF. The CDR3 nucleotides are TGTGCCAGCAGCCCGCGGATGAACACTGAAGCTTTCTTT. Full variable domain (rest looked up from reference TRBV7-2 and TRBJ1-1): GAGVSQSPSNKVTEKGKDVELRCDPISGHTALYWYRQSLGQGLEFLIYFQGNSAPDKSGLPSDRFSAERTGGSVSTLTIQRTQQEDSAVYLCASSPRMNTEAFFGQGTRLTVV.

This clonotype was detected many times. This CDR3 is CSARAAGEAYGYTF. CDR3 DNA sequence: TGCAGTGCCCGGGCCGCAGGGGAAGCCTATGGCTACACCTTC. The chain combines TRBV20-1 with TRBJ1-2; maybe TRBD1 (6 bases). Trimming removed 6 bases from V and 4 bases from J, with 18 bases in between. This CDR3 region has 14 residues. Germline V gives CDR1 DFQATT, CDR2 SNEGSKA (reference sequence).

The CDR3 here is CASSPSGGSSYNEQFF. Here the CDR3 DNA reads TGTGCCAGCAGTCCCAGCGGGGGTAGCTCCTACAATGAGCAGTTCTTC. V gene TRBV28 combines with J gene TRBJ2-1; 8 nucleotides align to TRBD2. V lost 5 bases to trimming and J lost 0 bases; unmatched junction nucleotides: 6. This CDR3 spans 16 amino acids. Germline CDR1 is MDHEN and CDR2 is SYDVKM.

This clonotype was seen ten or more times. CDR3 sequence reads: CASSPLGSFTDTQYF. CDR3 nucleotides: TGTGCCAGCTCACCTCTCGGGTCCTTCACAGATACGCAGTATTTT. The V gene is TRBV18, the J gene TRBJ2-3; D ambiguous. The CDR3 is 15 amino acids. CDR1 and CDR2 (germline): KGHSH, LQKENI. Trimming stripped 3 bases from V and 2 bases from J, with 12 bases between.

This clonotype was counted a few times. Here the CDR3 DNA reads TGTGCCAGCAGCCTAAGGGCGGGGGACTCACCCCTCCACTTT. It encodes CASSLRAGDSPLHF. The chain joins TRBV3-1 to TRBJ1-6, with D tentatively TRBD1 (5 bases). The CDR3 spans 14 residues. The V gene lost 4 bases and the J gene lost 10 bases, with 14 bases spanning the gap. Germline values: CDR1 LGHDT, CDR2 YNNKEL (reference sequence).

This clonotype has a handful of counts. The V and J genes are TRBV18 and TRBJ2-6; D unclear. In germline, CDR1 is KGHSH, CDR2 LQKENI. Trimming cost V 0 bases and J 4 bases, with 10 bases left between them. The CDR3 sequence is 16 residues long. For the CDR3, the DNA is TGTGCCAGCTCACCACCTTCGTCGTGGGGGGCCAACGTCCTGACTTTC. Its protein is CASSPPSSWGANVLTF.

V gene TRBV15 combines with J gene TRBJ2-5; tentative D call: TRBD1 (5 bases). V was clipped by 1 base and J by 2 bases, with 5 bases between them. Per germline, CDR1 LNHNV and CDR2 YYDKDF (reference sequence). The CDR3 runs 13 residues. CDR3 residues: CATSRGQQETQYF. CDR3 bases: TGTGCCACCAGCAGAGGACAGCAAGAGACCCAGTACTTC. Complete variable domain (other parts from reference TRBV15 and TRBJ2-5): DAMVIQNPRYQVTQFGKPVTLSCSQTLNHNVMYWYQQKSSQAPKLLFHYYDKDFNNEADTPDNFQSRRPNTSFCFLDIRSPGLGDTAMYLCATSRGQQETQYFGPGTRLLVL.

This clonotype was seen a handful of times. The rearrangement uses TRBV12-3 or TRBV12-4 and TRBJ1-3; 7 positions agree with TRBD1. CDR3 size: 15 residues. J gave up 0 bases and V 5 bases, and 4 bases lay outside the gene matches. CDR3 residues: CASSTYRGSGNTIYF. Here the CDR3 DNA reads TGTGCCAGCAGTACCTACAGGGGCTCTGGAAACACCATATATTTT.

This clonotype has a handful of counts. The V gene is TRBV6-5, the J gene TRBJ1-1; D may be TRBD1 (6 bases). Germline V lookup: CDR1 MNHEY, CDR2 SVGAGI. V gave up 2 bases and J gave up 3 bases, with 16 bases separating them. The CDR3 is 16 amino acids. This chain's CDR3 is CASSYVTRGWDTEAFF. Here the CDR3 DNA reads TGTGCCAGCAGTTACGTAACCAGGGGCTGGGACACTGAAGCTTTCTTT.

The genes are TRBV6-6 and TRBJ1-1; 9 bases match TRBD1. The CDR3 is 13 amino acids. The V segment lost 6 bases and the J segment 5 bases; nucleotides outside the gene matches: 4. CDR1 is MNHNY and CDR2 is SVGAGI in the germline V gene (reference sequence). Written as DNA, the CDR3 is TGTGCCAGCAGCAGCGACAGGGGGACTGAAGCTTTCTTT. Encoded protein: CASSSDRGTEAFF.

Only a few counts were recorded for this clonotype. The chain uses TRBV19 and TRBJ2-1; D gene uncertain. The CDR3 loop spans 14 amino acids. Germline assignment: CDR1 LNHDA and CDR2 SQIVND (reference sequence). V was clipped by 0 bases and J by 9 bases, with 12 bases between them. CDR3 in amino acids: CASSIDGPSAEQFF. The CDR3 coding sequence is TGTGCCAGTAGTATAGACGGTCCCTCGGCTGAGCAGTTCTTC.

This clonotype has only a few counts. The V and J genes are TRBV20-1 and TRBJ1-1, with 7 bases aligning to TRBD1. V gave up 5 bases and J gave up 10 bases; unmatched junction bases: 16. This CDR3 region has 14 residues. The germline V gene has CDR1 DFQATT and CDR2 SNEGSKA (reference sequence). CDR3 sequence reads: CSAHPSDRPTRAFF. Here the CDR3 DNA reads TGCAGTGCTCACCCCTCGGACAGGCCGACCCGAGCTTTCTTT.

The chain combines TRBV3-1 with TRBJ2-1; D gene ambiguous. Deletions cut 1 base from V and 8 bases from J, with 9 bases between. CDR1 is LGHDT, CDR2 YNNKEL, per germline (reference sequence). The CDR3 consists of 13 residues. DNA for the CDR3: TGTGCCAGCAGCCAAGCGTTCGGGTATGAGCAGTTCTTC. The encoded protein is CASSQAFGYEQFF.

Ten or more counts support this clonotype. The chain has TRBV7-2 and TRBJ1-2; 9 bases agree with TRBD1. Germline values: CDR1 SGHTA, CDR2 FQGNSA. V lost 4 bases and J lost 8; bases outside the gene matches: 8. The length of the CDR3 is 14 residues. The CDR3 region has the DNA TGTGCCAGCAGCTCCTGGGACAGGGAGTTAGGCTACACCTTC. Its translation is CASSSWDRELGYTF.